These 2 T cell receptor beta chains came from one sample sequenced in a study of T cells after yellow fever vaccination. TCRdb re-called the 5' RACE reads through MiXCR, storing one row per CDR3 protein. The sample records roughly 240,000 distinct CDR3 sequences, roughly 6.3% being singletons. The specimen was CD4+ T cells sorted from PBMCs, collected on the day of the yellow fever booster vaccination. These receptors were collected from a man between 25 and 39 years old who received the YFV17D yellow fever vaccine.

The V call is TRBV5-1, the J call TRBJ1-1; D might be TRBD1 (6 bases). The CDR3 totals 15 residues. Germline CDR1 reads SGHRS; CDR2 reads YFSETQ. V dropped 0 bases and J dropped 7 bases, with 16 bases sitting between them. CDR3 sequence: CASSLETGTSGEAFF. CDR3 DNA sequence: TGCGCCAGCAGCTTGGAAACCGGGACAAGTGGTGAAGCTTTCTTT.

This clonotype was counted a few times. The chain joins TRBV20-1 to TRBJ2-1; no definite D call. In germline, CDR1 is DFQATT, CDR2 SNEGSKA (reference sequence). There are 12 residues in the CDR3. Trimming removed 2 bases from V and 8 bases from J, with 10 bases in between. The CDR3 coding sequence is TGCAGTGCTAGACGCAGCGATCATGAGCAGTTCTTC. It yields the protein CSARRSDHEQFF.